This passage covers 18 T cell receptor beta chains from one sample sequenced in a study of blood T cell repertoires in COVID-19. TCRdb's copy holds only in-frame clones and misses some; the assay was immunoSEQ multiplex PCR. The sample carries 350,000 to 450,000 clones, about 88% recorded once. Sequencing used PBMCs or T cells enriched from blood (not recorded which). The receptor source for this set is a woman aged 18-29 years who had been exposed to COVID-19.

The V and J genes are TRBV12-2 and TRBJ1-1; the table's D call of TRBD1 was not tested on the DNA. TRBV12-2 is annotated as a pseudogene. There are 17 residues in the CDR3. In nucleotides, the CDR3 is TGTGCAAGTCGCTCGAGGACGCCGGGACAGGGATGCACTGAAGCTTTCTTT. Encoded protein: CASRSRTPGQGCTEAFF.

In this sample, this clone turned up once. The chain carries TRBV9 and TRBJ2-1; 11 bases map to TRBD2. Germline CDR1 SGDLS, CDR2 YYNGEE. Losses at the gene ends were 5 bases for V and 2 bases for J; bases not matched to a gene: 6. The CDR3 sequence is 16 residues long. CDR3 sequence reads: CASSRLAGSPYNEQFF. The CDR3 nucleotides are TGTGCCAGCAGTCGACTAGCGGGATCCCCCTACAATGAGCAGTTCTTC.

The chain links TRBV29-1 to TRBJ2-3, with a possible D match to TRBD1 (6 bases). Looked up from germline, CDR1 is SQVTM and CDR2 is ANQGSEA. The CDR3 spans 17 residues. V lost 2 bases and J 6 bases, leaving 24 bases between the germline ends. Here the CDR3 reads CSVERGGAVGFGDTQYF. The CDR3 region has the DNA TGCAGCGTTGAAAGAGGGGGTGCAGTCGGATTTGGTGATACGCAGTATTTT.

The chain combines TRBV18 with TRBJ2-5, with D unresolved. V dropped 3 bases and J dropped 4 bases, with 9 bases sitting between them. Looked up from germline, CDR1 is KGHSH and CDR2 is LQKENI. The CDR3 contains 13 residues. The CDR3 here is CASSPATGETQYF. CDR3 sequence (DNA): TGTGCCAGCTCACCCGCCACGGGAGAGACCCAGTACTTC.

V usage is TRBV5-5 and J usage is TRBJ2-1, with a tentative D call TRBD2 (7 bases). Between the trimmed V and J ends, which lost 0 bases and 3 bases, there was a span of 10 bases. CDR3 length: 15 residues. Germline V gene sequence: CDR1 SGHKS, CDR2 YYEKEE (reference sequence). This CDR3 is CASSLDGGRYNEQFF. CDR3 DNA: TGTGCCAGCAGCTTGGACGGGGGGCGCTACAATGAGCAGTTCTTC.

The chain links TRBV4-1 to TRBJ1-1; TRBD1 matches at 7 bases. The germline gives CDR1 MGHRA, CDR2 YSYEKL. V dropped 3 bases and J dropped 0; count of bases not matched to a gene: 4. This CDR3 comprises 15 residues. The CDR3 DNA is TGCGCCAGCAGCCAGGGCACAGGGGTGAACACTGAAGCTTTCTTT. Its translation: CASSQGTGVNTEAFF.

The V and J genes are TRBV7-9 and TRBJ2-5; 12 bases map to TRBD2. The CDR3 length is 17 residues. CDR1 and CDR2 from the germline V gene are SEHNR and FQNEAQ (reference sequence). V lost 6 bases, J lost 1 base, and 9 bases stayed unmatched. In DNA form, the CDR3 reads TGTGCCAGCAGTCGACTAGCGGGAGTGGGAATCCAAGAGACCCAGTACTTC. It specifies CASSRLAGVGIQETQYF.

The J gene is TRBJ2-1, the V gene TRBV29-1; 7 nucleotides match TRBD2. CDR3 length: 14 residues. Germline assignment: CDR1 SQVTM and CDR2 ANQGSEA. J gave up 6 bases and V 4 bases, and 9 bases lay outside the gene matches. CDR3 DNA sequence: TGCAGCGTTGCTCCCACTAGCGACGGCAATGAGCAGTTCTTC. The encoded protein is CSVAPTSDGNEQFF.

CDR3 nucleotide sequence: TGCGCCAGCAGGCGGACTAGCGGGAGCAATGAGCAGTTCTTC. It encodes CASRRTSGSNEQFF. This sequence joins TRBV4-1 and TRBJ2-1; 13 bases align to TRBD2. CDR3 length: 14 residues. The V and J ends lost 6 bases and 6 bases, in that order; junction bases with no gene match: 2. Germline V gene sequence: CDR1 MGHRA, CDR2 YSYEKL.

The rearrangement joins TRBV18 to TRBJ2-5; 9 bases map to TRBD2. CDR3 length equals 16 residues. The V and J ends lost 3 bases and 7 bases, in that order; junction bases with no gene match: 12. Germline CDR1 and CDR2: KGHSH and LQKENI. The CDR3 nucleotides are TGTGCCAGCTCACCGCCCGGAATAGCGGGAGCGGGGACCCAGTACTTC. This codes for CASSPPGIAGAGTQYF.

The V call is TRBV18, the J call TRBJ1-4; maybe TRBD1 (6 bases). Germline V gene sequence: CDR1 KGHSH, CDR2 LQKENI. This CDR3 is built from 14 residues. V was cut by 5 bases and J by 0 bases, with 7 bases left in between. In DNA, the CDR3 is TGTGCCAGCTCAAACAGGGCAACTAATGAAAAACTGTTTTTT. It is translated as CASSNRATNEKLFF.

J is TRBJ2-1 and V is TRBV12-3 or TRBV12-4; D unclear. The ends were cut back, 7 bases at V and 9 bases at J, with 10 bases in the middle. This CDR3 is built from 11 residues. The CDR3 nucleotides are TGTGCCAGCACCCGAGAGCGTGAGCAGTTCTTC. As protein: CASTREREQFF.

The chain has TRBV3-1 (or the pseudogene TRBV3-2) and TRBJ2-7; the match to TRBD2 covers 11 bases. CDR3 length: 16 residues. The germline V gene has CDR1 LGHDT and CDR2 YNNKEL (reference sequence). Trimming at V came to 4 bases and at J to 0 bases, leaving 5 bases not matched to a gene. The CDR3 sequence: CASSRRLAGNSYEQYF. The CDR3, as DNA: TGTGCCAGCAGCCGACGACTAGCGGGGAACTCCTACGAGCAGTACTTC.

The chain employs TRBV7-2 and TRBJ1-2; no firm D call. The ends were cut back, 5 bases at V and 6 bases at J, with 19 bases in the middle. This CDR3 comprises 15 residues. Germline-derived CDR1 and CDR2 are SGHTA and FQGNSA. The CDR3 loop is CASSLLLVGAHGYTF. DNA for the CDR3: TGTGCCAGCAGCCTCCTCCTCGTGGGCGCCCATGGCTACACCTTC.

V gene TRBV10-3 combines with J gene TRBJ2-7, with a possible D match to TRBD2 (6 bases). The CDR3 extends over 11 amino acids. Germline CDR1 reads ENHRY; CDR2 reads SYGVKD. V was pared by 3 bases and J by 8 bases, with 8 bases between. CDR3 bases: TGTGCCATCAGTGATGGGGGGAAGCAGTACTTC. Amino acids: CAISDGGKQYF.

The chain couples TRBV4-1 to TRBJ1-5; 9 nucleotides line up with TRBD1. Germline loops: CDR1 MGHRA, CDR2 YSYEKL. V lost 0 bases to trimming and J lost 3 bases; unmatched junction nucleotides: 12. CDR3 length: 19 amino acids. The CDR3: CASSQDLPQGALDNQPQHF. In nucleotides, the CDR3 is TGCGCCAGCAGCCAAGATTTGCCACAGGGGGCGTTGGACAATCAGCCCCAGCATTTT.

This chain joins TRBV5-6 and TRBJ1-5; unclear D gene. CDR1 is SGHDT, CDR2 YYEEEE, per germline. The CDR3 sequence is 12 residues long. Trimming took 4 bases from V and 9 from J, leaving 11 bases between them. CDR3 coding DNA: TGTGCCAGCAGCCTTGGGTCGGGGCCCCAGCATTTT. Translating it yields CASSLGSGPQHF.

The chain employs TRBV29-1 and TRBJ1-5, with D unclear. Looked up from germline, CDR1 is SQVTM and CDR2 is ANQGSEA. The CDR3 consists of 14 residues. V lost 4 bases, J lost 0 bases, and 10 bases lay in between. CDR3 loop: CSVGGQNSNQPQHF. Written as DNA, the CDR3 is TGCAGCGTTGGTGGGCAGAATAGCAATCAGCCCCAGCATTTT.